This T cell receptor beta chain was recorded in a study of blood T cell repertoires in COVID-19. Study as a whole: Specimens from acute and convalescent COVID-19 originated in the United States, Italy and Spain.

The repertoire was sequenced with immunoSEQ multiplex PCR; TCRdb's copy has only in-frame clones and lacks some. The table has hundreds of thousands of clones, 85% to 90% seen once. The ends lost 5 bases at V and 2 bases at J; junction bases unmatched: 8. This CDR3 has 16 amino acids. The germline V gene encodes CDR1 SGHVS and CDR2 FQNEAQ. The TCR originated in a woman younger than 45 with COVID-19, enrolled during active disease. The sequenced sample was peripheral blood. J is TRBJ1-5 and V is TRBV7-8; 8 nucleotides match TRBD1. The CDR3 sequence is CASSPTTGGGNQPQHF. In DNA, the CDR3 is TGTGCCAGCAGCCCTACCACAGGGGGAGGCAATCAGCCCCAGCATTTT.